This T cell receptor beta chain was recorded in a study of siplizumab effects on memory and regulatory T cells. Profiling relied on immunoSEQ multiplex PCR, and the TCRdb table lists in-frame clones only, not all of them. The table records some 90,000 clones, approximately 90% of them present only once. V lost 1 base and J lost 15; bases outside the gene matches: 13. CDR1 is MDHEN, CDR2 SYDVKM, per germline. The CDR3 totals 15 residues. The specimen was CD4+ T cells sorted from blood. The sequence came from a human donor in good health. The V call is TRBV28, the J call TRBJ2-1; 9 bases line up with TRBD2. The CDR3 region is CASSLSSSSGRPGFF. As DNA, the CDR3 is TGTGCCAGCAGTTTATCTTCCAGTAGCGGGAGACCCGGGTTCTTC.